The clone carrying this T cell receptor (beta chain) has a single count. Its cognate antigen is unknown. Regions amplified from RNA transcripts were the TCR beta CDR3 regions. An initial round of RT-PCR targeting the TCR CDR3 relied on the HTBI primer set. TCRdb passed the multiplex PCR reads through MiXCR, listing each CDR3 protein once. The table lists 490,000 or so distinct CDR3 sequences, approximately 23% of them singletons. The data belong to a study of T cells in Graves' hyperthyroidism and ophthalmopathy. CDR1 and CDR2 from the germline V gene are MDHEN and SYDVKM. The junction had 12 bases not matched to a gene; V was cut back by 5 bases and J by 4 bases. The CDR3 has 19 amino acids. Notes on the study in general: Ophthalmopathy was separated from stable hyperthyroidism by a 13 V-J model.

Sequenced: blood. The rearrangement links TRBV28 to TRBJ2-3, with 16 positions matching TRBD2. This clonotype originated in a woman in her 70s with Graves' ophthalmopathy. CDR3 region: CASSPTGTSGRASPDTQYF. CDR3 sequence (DNA): TGTGCCAGCAGTCCGACCGGGACTAGCGGGAGGGCCTCGCCAGATACGCAGTATTTT.